The 12 T cell receptor beta chains presented below share a single source sample, sequenced in a study of T cell responses to AZD1222 COVID-19 vaccine. Profiled with immunoSEQ multiplex PCR; TCRdb holds only in-frame clones, not every one. The sample has approximately 73,000 clones, roughly 82% seen once; the top ten hold 2.9%. The starting material was peripheral blood, obtained on day 0 of AZD1222 vaccination. All receptors derive from an adult in good health.

This clone turned up a few times. This chain uses TRBV7-2 with TRBJ1-6; D might be TRBD1 (6 bases). Per the germline V gene, CDR1 is SGHTA and CDR2 is FQGNSA. Trimming removed 5 bases at V and 4 bases at J, with 15 bases between. The CDR3 runs to 16 residues. The CDR3 DNA follows: TGTGCCAGCAGCCACGAAGGGACACCGTATAATTCACCCCTCCACTTT. It encodes CASSHEGTPYNSPLHF.

This chain links TRBV7-3 with TRBJ2-3; D is undetermined. Germline values: CDR1 SGHTA, CDR2 FQGTGA. This CDR3 is built from 16 residues. Trimming pared 1 base from V and 5 bases from J, leaving 16 bases between. The CDR3 DNA follows: TGTGCCAGCAGCTTAAACCCGACTCCCTCGGGAGATACGCAGTATTTT. Its protein is CASSLNPTPSGDTQYF.

The chain is built from TRBV7-2 and TRBJ2-1; D call uncertain. Germline assignment: CDR1 SGHTA and CDR2 FQGNSA. V lost 3 bases, J lost 2 bases, and 17 bases lay in between. The CDR3 contains 17 residues. The CDR3 here is CASSFTLLVIPYNEQFF. CDR3 coding DNA: TGTGCCAGCAGCTTCACCCTGCTGGTCATACCCTACAATGAGCAGTTCTTC.

The V call is TRBV4-3, the J call TRBJ1-1; weak D call: TRBD1 (6 bases). The CDR3 has 14 amino acids. Looked up from germline, CDR1 is LGHNA and CDR2 is YSLEER. Trimming pared 0 bases from V and 11 bases from J, leaving 16 bases between. The chain's CDR3 is CASSQDWGAREAFF. In nucleotides, the CDR3 is TGCGCCAGCAGCCAAGATTGGGGGGCCCGAGAGGCTTTCTTT.

V gene TRBV5-6 combines with J gene TRBJ2-7; 11 bases are a match to TRBD2. V dropped 5 bases and J dropped 2; count of bases not matched to a gene: 6. The CDR3 extends over 15 amino acids. The germline V gene has CDR1 SGHDT and CDR2 YYEEEE. CDR3 amino acids: CASSGGTSGPYEQYF. CDR3 nucleotide sequence: TGTGCCAGCAGTGGTGGGACTAGCGGCCCCTACGAGCAGTACTTC.

This clone was recorded a few times. The V and J genes are TRBV3-1 (or the pseudogene TRBV3-2) and TRBJ2-1; 9 bases are a match to TRBD2. The germline gives CDR1 LGHDT, CDR2 YNNKEL (reference sequence). J gave up 4 bases and V 5 bases, and 12 bases lay outside the gene matches. The CDR3 loop spans 17 amino acids. The CDR3 region has the DNA TGTGCCAGCAGCGATCCTACCGCGGGGGGGCCTTACAATGAGCAGTTCTTC. It translates to CASSDPTAGGPYNEQFF.

The chain has TRBV4-2 and TRBJ1-4; no definite D call. The ends were cut back, 3 bases at V and 0 bases at J, with 11 bases in the middle. Germline loops: CDR1 LGHNA, CDR2 YNFKEQ. The CDR3 runs to 16 residues. CDR3 amino acids: CASSHDFGATNEKLFF. The CDR3 DNA is TGTGCCAGCAGCCACGATTTCGGGGCAACTAATGAAAAACTGTTTTTT.

The chain links TRBV27 to TRBJ2-1, with D perhaps given as TRBD1 or TRBD2 (5 bases each). Germline V gene sequence: CDR1 MNHEY, CDR2 SMNVEV (reference sequence). Trimming left V 5 bases short and J 0 bases short, with 14 bases between. CDR3 length equals 16 residues. In nucleotides, the CDR3 is TGTGCCAGCAGTCCGTACAGGAGGAGCTCCTACAATGAGCAGTTCTTC. Translation: CASSPYRRSSYNEQFF.

V and J are TRBV6-2 or TRBV6-3 and TRBJ1-1, with D possibly being TRBD1 (6 bases). From germline, CDR1 is MNHEY and CDR2 SVGEGT. The CDR3 sequence is 18 residues long. Trimming left V 2 bases short and J 3 bases short, with 22 bases between. The CDR3 DNA reads TGTGCCAGCAGTTACCAAATCGAACAGGGACCAAGGGACACTGAAGCTTTCTTT. Its translation is CASSYQIEQGPRDTEAFF.

This chain connects TRBV10-3 to TRBJ1-4; D remains ambiguous. The CDR3 has 14 residues. The V gene's germline CDR1 is ENHRY and CDR2 SYGVKD. V was trimmed by 4 bases and J by 4 bases, leaving 10 bases between them. CDR3 bases: TGTGCCATCAGTGGGGAGGGATTTAATGAAAAACTGTTTTTT. Its translation: CAISGEGFNEKLFF.

V usage is TRBV7-8 and J usage is TRBJ1-3, with unresolved D. The CDR3 runs to 15 residues. The V and J ends lost 3 bases and 0 bases respectively, with 9 bases between them. Per germline, CDR1 SGHVS and CDR2 FQNEAQ. CDR3 nucleotide sequence: TGTGCCAGCAGCTTCGGGCAGTTCTCTGGAAACACCATATATTTT. Amino acid sequence: CASSFGQFSGNTIYF.

The V and J genes are TRBV6-5 and TRBJ1-2; 11 bases are shared with TRBD1. CDR3 length: 16 amino acids. Germline V gene lookup returns CDR1 MNHEY and CDR2 SVGAGI. The V and J ends lost 2 bases and 5 bases, in that order; junction bases with no gene match: 7. DNA of the CDR3: TGTGCCAGCAGTTACACAACCGGGACAGGGGGGTATGGCTACACCTTC. It translates to CASSYTTGTGGYGYTF.